This TCR beta chain stems from a study of long-term antiretroviral therapy in people with HIV. The germline gives CDR1 SGHAT, CDR2 FQNNGV. Germline trimming cut 1 base from V and 1 base from J; bases unmatched to any gene: 6. The CDR3 spans 16 residues. With regard to this clone: Its cognate antigen is unknown.

Survey-level immunoSEQ v3.0 assays were run. Measured with immunoSEQ multiplex PCR; TCRdb has only the in-frame clones, and not every one. The repertoire holds roughly 15,000 clones, with approximately 81% as singletons. Study observations and caveats: Diversity remained lower than transplant donor controls, even though it increased after ART. Blood in the study was drawn between the mid-2000s and the late 2010s, possibly under older ART regimens, which may be less effective than current ones.

Every one of the participants with HIV received treatment in the United States. The V call is TRBV11-2, the J call TRBJ2-5; 7 nucleotides agree with TRBD1. The source was unsorted PBMCs, collected around 1.2 years before starting antiretroviral therapy. This clonotype originated in a man aged 25-45 years with HIV. In DNA, the CDR3 is TGTGCCAGCAGCTTAGTAGGGGGCGCTCCCCAAGAGACCCAGTACTTC. This gives the protein CASSLVGGAPQETQYF.